A selection of T cell receptor beta chains follows, all from one sample in a study of T cell responses to AZD1222 COVID-19 vaccine. The repertoire was sequenced with immunoSEQ multiplex PCR; TCRdb's copy has only in-frame clones and lacks some. The data show some 160,000 clones, more than 85% seen once. The specimen comprised peripheral blood, sampled on day 0 of AZD1222 vaccination. These receptors were obtained from an adult in good health. The CDR3 runs from the conserved cysteine through the conserved F or W. The D gene is left open where the match is weak. Not every row has a clone size; where given, it reads once, few, many or a size class.

V	D	size	J	DNA	CDR3
TRBV5-1	NA	NA	TRBJ2-7	TGCGCCAGCAGCTTGGATATAGGCAGGGACCTAATGACAAACTCCTACGAGCAGTACTTC	CASSLDIGRDLMTNSYEQYF
TRBV11-3	NA	once	TRBJ1-1	TGTGCCAGCACTGACAGAATTCTGAACACTGAAGCTTTCTTT	CASTDRILNTEAFF
TRBV25-1	NA	NA	TRBJ1-2	TGTGCCAGCTCCCCGGGGTCCAACTATGGCTACACCTTC	CASSPGSNYGYTF
TRBV29-1	NA	NA	TRBJ1-1	TGCAGCGCTTATCCGACAGTCAACACTGAAGCTTTCTTT	CSAYPTVNTEAFF
TRBV27	TRBD2	NA	TRBJ2-7	TGTGCCAGCAGTCGGAACCGTGGTATTAGCGGGGACGAGCAGTACTTC	CASSRNRGISGDEQYF
TRBV4-2	TRBD1	NA	TRBJ1-2	TGTGCCAGCAGCCCCCTTAGCGAGGGGGCAGTTGGCTACACCTTC	CASSPLSEGAVGYTF
TRBV28	NA	NA	TRBJ1-1	TGTGCCAGCAGTTCCGAGGCTGAAGCTTTCTTT	CASSSEAEAFF
TRBV9	NA	NA	TRBJ1-4	TGTGCCAGCAGTTACCGGGACGGGAATGAAAAACTGTTTTTT	CASSYRDGNEKLFF
TRBV6-4	TRBD2	NA	TRBJ2-1	TGTGCCAGCAGTGACTCGTTAGCGGGGGAGCCGAATGAGCAGTTCTTC	CASSDSLAGEPNEQFF
TRBV10-3	NA	NA	TRBJ1-6	TGTGCCATCTGCCCGGGACGGGATAATTCACCCCTCCACTTT	CAICPGRDNSPLHF
TRBV5-1	NA	NA	TRBJ1-1	TGCGCCAGCAGCCCCCGTCAGAACGGGGATGCCATAGCTTTCTTT	CASSPRQNGDAIAFF
TRBV2	NA	NA	TRBJ2-3	TGTGCCAGCAGTGAACCATCAGATACGCAGTATTTT	CASSEPSDTQYF
TRBV18	NA	NA	TRBJ2-1	TGTGCCAGCTCACCAGACAGAACCTACAATGAGCAGTTCTTC	CASSPDRTYNEQFF
TRBV4-1	NA	NA	TRBJ1-2	TGCGCCAGCAGCCAATCTGCGGGGACTAACTATGGCTACACCTTC	CASSQSAGTNYGYTF
TRBV12-2	NA	NA	TRBJ2-4	TGTGCAAGTCGCTTAGTAAAGAAAAGACTAAGGGGGCTCTCCAAAAACATTCAGTACTTC	CASRLVKKRLRGLSKNIQYF
TRBV12-3/TRBV12-4	NA	few	TRBJ2-7	TGTGCCAGCAGTTTACCGGGCTACGAGCAGTACTTC	CASSLPGYEQYF
TRBV15	NA	NA	TRBJ1-5	TGTGCCACCAGCAGGGGCCTTAGCAATCAGCCCCAGCATTTT	CATSRGLSNQPQHF
TRBV4-1	NA	NA	TRBJ1-5	TGCGCCAGCAGCCAAGTTCAAGGGCCCTTCAATCAGCCCCAGCATTTT	CASSQVQGPFNQPQHF
TRBV12-3/TRBV12-4	NA	NA	TRBJ2-5	TGTGCCAGTGTGCAGGGTCTCGAGGAGACCCAGTACTTC	CASVQGLEETQYF
TRBV11-2	NA	NA	TRBJ2-2	TGTGCCAGCAGCAAAAGGAACACCGGGGAGCTGTTTTTT	CASSKRNTGELFF
TRBV11-3	NA	once	TRBJ2-7	TGTGCCAGCGGGGACGGGGATTCCTACGAGCAGTACTTC	CASGDGDSYEQYF
TRBV6-6	TRBD1	NA	TRBJ1-2	TGTGCCAGCAGCCCGGGACAGCGCCCCTATGGCTACACCTTC	CASSPGQRPYGYTF
TRBV30	NA	NA	TRBJ1-4	TGTGCCTGGAGTGTGGCATCATTGAGGGGTGAAAAACTGTTTTTT	CAWSVASLRGEKLFF
TRBV7-2	NA	NA	TRBJ2-7	TGTGCCAGCAGCTTAGTAGCAGGGACCTACGAGCAGTACTTC	CASSLVAGTYEQYF
TRBV9	NA	NA	TRBJ1-2	TGTGCCAGCAGCGAGATTCTTACACTGCCGACGAGTTTGCAAGGCTACACCTTC	CASSEILTLPTSLQGYTF